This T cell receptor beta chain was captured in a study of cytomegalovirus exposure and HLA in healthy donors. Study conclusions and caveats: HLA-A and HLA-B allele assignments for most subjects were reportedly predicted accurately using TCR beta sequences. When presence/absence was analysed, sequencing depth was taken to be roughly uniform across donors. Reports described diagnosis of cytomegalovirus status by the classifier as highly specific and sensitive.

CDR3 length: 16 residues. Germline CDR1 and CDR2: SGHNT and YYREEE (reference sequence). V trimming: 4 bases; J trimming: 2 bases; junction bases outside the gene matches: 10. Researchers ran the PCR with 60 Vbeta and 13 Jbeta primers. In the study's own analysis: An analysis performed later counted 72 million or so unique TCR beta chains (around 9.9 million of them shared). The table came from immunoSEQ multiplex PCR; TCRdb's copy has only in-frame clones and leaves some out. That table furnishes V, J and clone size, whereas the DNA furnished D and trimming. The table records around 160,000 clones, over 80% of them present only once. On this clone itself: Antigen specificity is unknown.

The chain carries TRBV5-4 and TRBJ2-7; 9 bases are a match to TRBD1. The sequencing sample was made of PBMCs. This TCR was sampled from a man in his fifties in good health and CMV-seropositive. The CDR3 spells CASSVDRDREPYEQYF. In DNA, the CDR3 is TGTGCCAGCAGCGTCGACCGGGACAGGGAGCCCTACGAGCAGTACTTC.